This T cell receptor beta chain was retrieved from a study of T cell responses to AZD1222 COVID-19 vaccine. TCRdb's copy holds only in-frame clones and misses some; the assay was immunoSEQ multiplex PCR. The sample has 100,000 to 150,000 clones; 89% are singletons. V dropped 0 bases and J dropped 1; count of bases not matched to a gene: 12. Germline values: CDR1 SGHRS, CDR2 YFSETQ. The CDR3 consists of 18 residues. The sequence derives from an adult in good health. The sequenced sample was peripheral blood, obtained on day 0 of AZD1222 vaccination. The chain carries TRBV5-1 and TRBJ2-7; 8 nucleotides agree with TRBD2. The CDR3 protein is CASSLGTQEAGGSYEQYF. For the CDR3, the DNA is TGCGCCAGCAGCTTGGGGACCCAGGAGGCGGGGGGTTCCTACGAGCAGTACTTC.